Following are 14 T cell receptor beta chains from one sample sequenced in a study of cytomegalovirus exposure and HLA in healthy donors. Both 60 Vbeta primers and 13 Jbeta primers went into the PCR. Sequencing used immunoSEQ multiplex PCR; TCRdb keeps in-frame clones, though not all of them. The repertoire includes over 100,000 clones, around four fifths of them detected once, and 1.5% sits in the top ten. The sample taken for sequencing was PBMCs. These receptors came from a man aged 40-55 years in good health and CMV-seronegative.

The CDR3 loop is CASSKPTSGGETQYF. CDR3 nucleotides: TGTGCCAGCAGCAAACCTACTAGCGGGGGAGAGACCCAGTACTTC. V gene TRBV7-6 combines with J gene TRBJ2-5; 11 bases map to TRBD2. This CDR3 has 15 amino acids. The junction had 6 bases not matched to a gene; V was cut back by 5 bases and J by 4 bases. Germline CDR1 and CDR2: SGHVS and FNYEAQ.

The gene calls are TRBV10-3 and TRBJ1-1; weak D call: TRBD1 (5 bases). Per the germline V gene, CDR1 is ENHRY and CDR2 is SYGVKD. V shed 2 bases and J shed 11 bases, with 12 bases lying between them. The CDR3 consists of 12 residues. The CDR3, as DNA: TGTGCCATCAGTGAGGGCCCTAAGGGGGCTTTCTTT. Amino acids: CAISEGPKGAFF.

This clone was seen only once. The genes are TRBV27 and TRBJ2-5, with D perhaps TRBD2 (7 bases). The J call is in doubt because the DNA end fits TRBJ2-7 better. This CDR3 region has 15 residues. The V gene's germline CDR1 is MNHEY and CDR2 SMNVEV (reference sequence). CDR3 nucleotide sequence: TGTGCCAGCAGTTTACGGGGGGCGCGCTCCTACGAGCAGTACTTC. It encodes CASSLRGARSYEQYF.

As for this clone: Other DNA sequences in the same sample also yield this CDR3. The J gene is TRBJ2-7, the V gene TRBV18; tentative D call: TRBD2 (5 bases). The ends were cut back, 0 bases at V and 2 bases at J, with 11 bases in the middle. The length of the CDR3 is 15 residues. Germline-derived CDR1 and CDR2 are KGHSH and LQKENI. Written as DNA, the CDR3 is TGTGCCAGCTCACCACCAAGCGGCCTTACCTACGAGCAGTACTTC. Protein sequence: CASSPPSGLTYEQYF.

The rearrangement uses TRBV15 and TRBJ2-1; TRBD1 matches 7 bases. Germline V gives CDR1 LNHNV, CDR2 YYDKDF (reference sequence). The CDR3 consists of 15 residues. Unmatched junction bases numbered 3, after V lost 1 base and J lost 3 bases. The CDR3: CATSRGQGVYNEQFF. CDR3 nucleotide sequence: TGTGCCACCAGCAGAGGTCAGGGGGTCTACAATGAGCAGTTCTTC.

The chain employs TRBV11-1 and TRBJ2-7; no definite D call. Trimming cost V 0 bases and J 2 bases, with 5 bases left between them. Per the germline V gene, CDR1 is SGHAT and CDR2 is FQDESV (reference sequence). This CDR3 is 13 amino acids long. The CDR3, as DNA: TGTGCCAGCAGCTTAGCCCCCACCTACGAGCAGTACTTC. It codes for CASSLAPTYEQYF.

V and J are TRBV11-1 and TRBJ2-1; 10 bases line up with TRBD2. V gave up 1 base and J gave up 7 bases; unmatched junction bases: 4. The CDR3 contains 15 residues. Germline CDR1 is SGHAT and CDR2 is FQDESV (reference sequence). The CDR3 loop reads CASSLGLAGDNEQFF. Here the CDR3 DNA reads TGTGCCAGCAGCTTAGGGCTAGCGGGAGATAATGAGCAGTTCTTC.

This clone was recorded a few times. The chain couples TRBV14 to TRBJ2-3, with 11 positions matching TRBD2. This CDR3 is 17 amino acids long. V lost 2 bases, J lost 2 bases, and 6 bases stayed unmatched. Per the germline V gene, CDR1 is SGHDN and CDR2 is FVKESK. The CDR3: CASSQWGLAAVTDTQYF. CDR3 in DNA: TGTGCCAGCAGCCAATGGGGACTAGCGGCCGTCACAGATACGCAGTATTTT.

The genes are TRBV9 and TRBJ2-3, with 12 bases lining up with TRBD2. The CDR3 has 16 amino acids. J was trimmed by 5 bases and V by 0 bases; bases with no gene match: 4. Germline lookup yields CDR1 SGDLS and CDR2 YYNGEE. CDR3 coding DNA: TGTGCCAGCAGCGTAGGGCTAGCGGGGGGGGTAGATACGCAGTATTTT. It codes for CASSVGLAGGVDTQYF.

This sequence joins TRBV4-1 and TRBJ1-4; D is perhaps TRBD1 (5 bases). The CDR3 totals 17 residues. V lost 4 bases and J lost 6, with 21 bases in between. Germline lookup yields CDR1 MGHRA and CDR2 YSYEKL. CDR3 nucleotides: TGCGCCAGCAGCCCTCACCTTGGGGGGGAAGATCATGAAAAACTGTTTTTT. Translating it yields CASSPHLGGEDHEKLFF.

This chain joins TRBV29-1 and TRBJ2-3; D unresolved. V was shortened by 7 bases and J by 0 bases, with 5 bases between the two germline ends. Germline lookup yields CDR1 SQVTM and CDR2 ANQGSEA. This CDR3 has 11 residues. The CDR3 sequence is CSALSTDTQYF. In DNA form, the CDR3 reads TGCAGCGCCCTAAGCACAGATACGCAGTATTTT.

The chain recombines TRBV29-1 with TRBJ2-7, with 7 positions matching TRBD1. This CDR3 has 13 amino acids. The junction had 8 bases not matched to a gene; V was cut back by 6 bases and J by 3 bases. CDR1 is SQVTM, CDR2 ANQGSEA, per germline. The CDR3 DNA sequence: TGCAGCGTCCTGCTGCAGGGGGTCTACGAGCAGTACTTC. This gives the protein CSVLLQGVYEQYF.

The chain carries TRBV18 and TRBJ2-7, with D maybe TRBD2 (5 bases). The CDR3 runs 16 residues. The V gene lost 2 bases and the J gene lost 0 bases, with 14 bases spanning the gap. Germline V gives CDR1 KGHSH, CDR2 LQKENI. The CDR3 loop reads CASSPSRTAFSYEQYF. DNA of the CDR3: TGTGCCAGCTCACCATCCAGGACTGCCTTCTCCTACGAGCAGTACTTC.

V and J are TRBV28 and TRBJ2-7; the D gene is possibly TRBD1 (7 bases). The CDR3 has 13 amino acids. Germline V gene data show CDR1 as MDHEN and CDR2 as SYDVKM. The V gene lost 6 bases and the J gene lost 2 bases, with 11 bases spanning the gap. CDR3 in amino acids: CASSPGGPYEQYF. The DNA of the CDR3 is TGTGCCAGCAGCCCAGGGGGGCCCTACGAGCAGTACTTC.